The source of this TCR beta chain is a study of T cell changes during pregnancy in multiple sclerosis. The ends were cut back, 4 bases at V and 6 bases at J, with 10 bases in the middle. The CDR3 contains 13 residues. Germline CDR1 and CDR2: SGHRS and YFSETQ. Clones were sequenced by immunoSEQ multiplex PCR, and TCRdb holds only the in-frame ones, with some missing. The repertoire holds approximately 39,000 clones, with about 94% as singletons. This chain joins TRBV5-1 and TRBJ2-2, with D possibly TRBD2 on 6 matching bases. The sequenced sample was CD4+ T cells from peripheral blood mononuclear cells, obtained in the second trimester of pregnancy. The receptor's source is a female donor with multiple sclerosis, enrolled in a pregnancy study. The CDR3 spells CASSPEGAGELFF. CDR3 DNA sequence: TGCGCCAGCAGCCCGGAGGGCGCCGGGGAGCTGTTTTTT. Variable domain in full (rest from reference TRBV5-1 and TRBJ2-2): KAGVTQTPRYLIKTRGQQVTLSCSPISGHRSVSWYQQTPGQGLQFLFEYFSETQRNKGNFPGRFSGRQFSNSRSEMNVSTLELGDSALYLCASSPEGAGELFFGEGSRLTVL.